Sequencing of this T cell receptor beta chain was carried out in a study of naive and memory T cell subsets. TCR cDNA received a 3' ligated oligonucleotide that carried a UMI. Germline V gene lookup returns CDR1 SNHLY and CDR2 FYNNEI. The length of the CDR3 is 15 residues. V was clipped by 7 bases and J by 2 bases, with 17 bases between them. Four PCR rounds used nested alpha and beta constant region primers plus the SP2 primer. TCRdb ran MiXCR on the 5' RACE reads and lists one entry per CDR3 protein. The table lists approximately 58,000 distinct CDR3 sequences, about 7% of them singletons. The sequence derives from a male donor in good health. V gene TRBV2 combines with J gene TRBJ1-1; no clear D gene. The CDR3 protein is CASTWRQEVNTEAFF. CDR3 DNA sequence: TGTGCCAGCACTTGGCGTCAGGAGGTTAACACTGAAGCTTTCTTT.